A single TCR beta chain is shown here with its context. This entry comes from a study of T-cell reconstitution after alpha-beta-depleted transplantation in children. Unique molecular identifiers were incorporated when the TCRbeta library was constructed. TCRdb processed the PCR reads anew with MiXCR; each CDR3 protein has one entry. The sample contains around 380,000 distinct CDR3 sequences, under 13% of which appear only once. The CDR3 covers 15 residues. The V end was cut by 4 bases, the J end by 0 bases, with 10 bases between. Germline lookup yields CDR1 SGDLS and CDR2 YYNGEE. V gene TRBV9 combines with J gene TRBJ2-2; no definite D call. This receptor was taken from a human donor who donated a stem cell graft to a child with acute myeloid leukemia. Sequenced material: PBMCs from the stem cell graft donor, taken from the stem cell graft. The CDR3 protein is CASSTLDANTGELFF. The CDR3 bases are TGTGCCAGCAGCACCCTCGATGCGAACACCGGGGAGCTGTTTTTT. Combining the CDR3 with reference TRBV9 and TRBJ2-2 gives the whole variable domain DSGVTQTPKHLITATGQRVTLRCSPRSGDLSVYWYQQSLDQGLQFLIQYYNGEERAKGNILERFSAQQFPDLHSELNLSSLELGDSALYFCASSTLDANTGELFFGEGSRLTVL.